The 7 T cell receptor beta chains reported below all come from one sample, sequenced in a study of T cell repertoires in cytomegalovirus infection. TCRdb re-analysed the reads in MiXCR, keeping a single row per CDR3 protein. The top ten clones hold approximately 13% of a sample with about 830,000 distinct CDR3 sequences, about 30% of them seen once. These receptors have no known antigen. The sequenced sample was cultured CD8+ T cells from PBMCs, obtained from culture after CMV antigen stimulation. The receptors were sampled from a human donor in good health (CMV status not recorded). Some clones in this sample may be carry-over from other donors' samples.

The chain has TRBV4-1 and TRBJ2-1, with a weak D call TRBD1 (5 bases). The CDR3 is made up of 16 amino acids. V was shortened by 1 base and J by 0 bases, with 10 bases between the two germline ends. Germline CDR1 and CDR2: MGHRA and YSYEKL. This CDR3 is CASSQGGLDSYNEQFF. The CDR3 coding sequence is TGCGCCAGCAGCCAAGGGGGCCTAGACTCCTACAATGAGCAGTTCTTC.

The V gene is TRBV2, the J gene TRBJ2-1; the match to TRBD2 covers 8 bases. The CDR3 has 16 amino acids. The germline V gene has CDR1 SNHLY and CDR2 FYNNEI. V lost 9 bases and J lost 6; bases outside the gene matches: 16. The CDR3 loop is CASPLLAGGPSNEQFF. The CDR3 nucleotides are TGTGCCAGTCCGCTCTTGGCGGGGGGCCCAAGCAATGAGCAGTTCTTC.

The chain has TRBV6-8 and TRBJ1-2, with D possibly being TRBD1 (6 bases). V shed 4 bases and J shed 8 bases, with 14 bases lying between them. Per the germline V gene, CDR1 is MNHGY and CDR2 is SAAAGT. The CDR3 loop spans 13 amino acids. Written as DNA, the CDR3 is TGTGCCAGCAGTTCGACAGGCCCCAAGGGCTACACCTTC. Protein sequence: CASSSTGPKGYTF.

This clonotype was found many times. CDR3 sequence reads: CASSLGWRRGSDTQYF. Written as DNA, the CDR3 is TGTGCCAGCAGCTTAGGGTGGAGGCGGGGCTCGGATACGCAGTATTTT. V gene TRBV7-2 combines with J gene TRBJ2-3; D may be TRBD2 (6 bases). CDR1 SGHTA and CDR2 FQGNSA come from the germline V gene. Trimming removed 1 base at V and 6 bases at J, with 17 bases between. This CDR3 spans 16 amino acids.

The chain carries TRBV12-3 or TRBV12-4 and TRBJ1-2; D uncertain. CDR3 length: 12 amino acids. The ends were cut back, 4 bases at V and 12 bases at J, with 15 bases in the middle. DNA for the CDR3: TGTGCCAGCAGTTGGGGTGCGCCCGCAGACACCTTC. As protein: CASSWGAPADTF.

V gene TRBV5-4 combines with J gene TRBJ1-2; no clear D. Between the trimmed V and J ends, which lost 0 bases and 6 bases, there was a span of 12 bases. The CDR3 runs to 14 residues. Germline V lookup: CDR1 SGHNT, CDR2 YYREEE (reference sequence). Written as DNA, the CDR3 is TGTGCCAGCAGCTTGGAAACCGAGCATGATGGCTACACCTTC. Amino acids: CASSLETEHDGYTF.

This clonotype was seen many times. The gene calls are TRBV7-9 and TRBJ1-5, with 9 bases matching TRBD1. The J segment lost 2 bases and the V segment lost 5 bases, leaving 7 bases of the junction unmatched. The CDR3 loop spans 16 amino acids. Germline CDR1 and CDR2: SEHNR and FQNEAQ (reference sequence). CDR3 coding DNA: TGTGCCAGCAGCGGACCGGGACAGGGCCGCAATCAGCCCCAGCATTTT. It codes for CASSGPGQGRNQPQHF.